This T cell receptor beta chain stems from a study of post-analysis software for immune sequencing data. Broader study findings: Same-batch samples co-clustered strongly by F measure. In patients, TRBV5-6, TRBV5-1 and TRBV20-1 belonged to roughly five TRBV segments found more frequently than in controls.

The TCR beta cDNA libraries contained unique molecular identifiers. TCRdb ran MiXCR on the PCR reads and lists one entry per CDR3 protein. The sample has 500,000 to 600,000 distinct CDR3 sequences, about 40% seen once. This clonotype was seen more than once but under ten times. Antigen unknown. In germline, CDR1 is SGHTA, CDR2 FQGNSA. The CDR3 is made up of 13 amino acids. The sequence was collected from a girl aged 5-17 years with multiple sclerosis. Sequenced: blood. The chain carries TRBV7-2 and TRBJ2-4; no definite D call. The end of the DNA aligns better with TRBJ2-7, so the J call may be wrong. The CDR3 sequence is CASSHGANYEQYF. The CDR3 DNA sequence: TGTGCCAGCAGCCACGGAGCCAACTACGAGCAGTACTTC.